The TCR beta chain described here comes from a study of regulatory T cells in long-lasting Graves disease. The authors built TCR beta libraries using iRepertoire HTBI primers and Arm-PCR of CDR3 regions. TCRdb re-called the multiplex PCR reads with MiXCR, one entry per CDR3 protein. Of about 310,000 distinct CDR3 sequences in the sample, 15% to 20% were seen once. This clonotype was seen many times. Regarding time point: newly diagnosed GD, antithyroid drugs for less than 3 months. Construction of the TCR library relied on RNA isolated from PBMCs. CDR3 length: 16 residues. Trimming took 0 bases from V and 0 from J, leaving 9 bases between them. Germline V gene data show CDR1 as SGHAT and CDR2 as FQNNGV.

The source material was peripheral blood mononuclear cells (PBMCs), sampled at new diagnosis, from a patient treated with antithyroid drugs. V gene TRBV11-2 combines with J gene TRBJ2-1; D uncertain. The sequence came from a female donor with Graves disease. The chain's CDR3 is CASSLEDAYSYNEQFF. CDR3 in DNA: TGTGCCAGCAGCTTAGAAGACGCGTACTCCTACAATGAGCAGTTCTTC.